A selection of T cell receptor beta chains follows, all from one sample in a study of blood T cell repertoires in COVID-19. Only in-frame clones appear in the TCRdb table, and some are missing; sequencing was by immunoSEQ multiplex PCR. The sample holds about 23,000 clones, 86% seen once. The sample was peripheral blood. The origin of the receptors is a human donor with acute or convalescent COVID-19. The donor label of this sample is uncertain. Each CDR3 is given with its conserved first and last residue. D genes are given only for firm matches. Clone sizes are given selectively: once, few, many, or a class where the clone is expanded.

>TRBV5-1|TRBJ2-1|TRBD2|few
TGCGCCAGCAGCTTGGGGGGCCTAGCGGACTCCTACAATGAGCAGTTCTTC
CASSLGGLADSYNEQFF
>TRBV5-8|TRBJ1-2|NA|NA
TGTGCCAGCAGCTTGCCACAGATAAACTATGGCTACACCTTC
CASSLPQINYGYTF
>TRBV3-1/TRBV3-2|TRBJ1-2|NA|NA
TGTGCCAGCAGCCGTGGACACCCCGATGGCTACACCTTC
CASSRGHPDGYTF
>TRBV9|TRBJ2-2|TRBD2|NA
TGTGCCAGCAGCGTAGGGCTAGCGGGAGCGAACACCGGGGAGCTGTTTTTT
CASSVGLAGANTGELFF
>TRBV3-1/TRBV3-2|TRBJ1-2|TRBD1|NA
TGTGCCAGCAGCCCAGGGGGACAGGGGTTTGGCTACACCTTC
CASSPGGQGFGYTF
>TRBV7-2|TRBJ2-5|NA|once
TGTGCCAGCAGCTTAACCCGCTCGGTGGAGACCCAGTACTTC
CASSLTRSVETQYF
>TRBV12-3/TRBV12-4|TRBJ2-7|NA|few
TGTGCCAGCAGTTCCCAGCAGGGCCACGAGCAGTACTTC
CASSSQQGHEQYF
>TRBV5-1|TRBJ2-7|TRBD1|NA
TGCGCCAGCAGCTTGGTTGGGACAGGGGGCGACGAGCAGTACTTC
CASSLVGTGGDEQYF
>TRBV11-2|TRBJ2-7|TRBD1|NA
TGTGCCAGCAGCTCGACAGGGGGCTACTCCTACGAGCAGTACTTC
CASSSTGGYSYEQYF
>TRBV6-5|TRBJ1-2|NA|few
TGTGCCAGCAGTTACCTCACACAGGGAAGCTATGGCTACACCTTC
CASSYLTQGSYGYTF
>TRBV5-1|TRBJ1-5|TRBD1|once
TGCGCCAGCAGCTTGGGGGACAGGGAAGGACAGCCCCAGCATTTT
CASSLGDREGQPQHF
>TRBV10-3|TRBJ2-3|TRBD2|NA
TGTGCCATCAGTGAGCCAATGACTAGCGGGGGAAGCACTAGCACAGATACGCAGTATTTT
CAISEPMTSGGSTSTDTQYF
>TRBV4-2|TRBJ1-4|TRBD1|NA
TGTGCCAGCAGCCCCGACAGGGGTACCAATGAAAAACTGTTTTTT
CASSPDRGTNEKLFF
>TRBV6-6|TRBJ1-2|NA|NA
TGTGCCAGCAGTTACGAGGTCTATGGCTACACCTTC
CASSYEVYGYTF
>TRBV19|TRBJ2-7|NA|once
TGTGCCAGTAGTCGTAGGGGGGGGAGCCACGAGCAGTACTTC
CASSRRGGSHEQYF
>TRBV7-7|TRBJ2-1|NA|NA
TGTGCCAGCAGCTTAGCTGGTGGGGCAGAGCAGTTCTTC
CASSLAGGAEQFF
>TRBV13|TRBJ2-5|NA|NA
TGTGCCAGCAGCCCTCGGGGGGCAGTGGAAGAGACCCAGTACTTC
CASSPRGAVEETQYF
>TRBV30|TRBJ1-2|NA|NA
TGTGCCTGGAGTTTGGGCCCCTCCGGCTACACCTTC
CAWSLGPSGYTF
>TRBV7-8|TRBJ2-7|NA|few
TGTGCCAGCAGCCGGGTAGAATCCTACGAGCAGTACTTC
CASSRVESYEQYF
>TRBV5-1|TRBJ1-2|TRBD1|NA
TGCGCCAGCAGCTCGGGGACAGACTATGGCTACACCTTC
CASSSGTDYGYTF
>TRBV9|TRBJ1-1|NA|NA
TGTGCCAGCAGCGCGGACAGCGCGAACACTGAAGCTTTCTTT
CASSADSANTEAFF
>TRBV7-3|TRBJ2-3|NA|NA
TGTGCCAGCAGCCCTAGTATTGGGACGCAGTATTTT
CASSPSIGTQYF
>TRBV5-1|TRBJ1-2|TRBD1|NA
TGCGCCAGCAGCTTCCTGGGACAGGGAGTTAACTATGGCTACACCTTC
CASSFLGQGVNYGYTF
>TRBV7-2|TRBJ2-5|TRBD1|NA
TGTGCCAGCAGTTCGGACAGGATCCAAGAGACCCAGTACTTC
CASSSDRIQETQYF
>TRBV11-3|TRBJ1-1|NA|NA
TGTGCCAGCAGCTACGGTCCGAACACTGAAGCTTTCTTT
CASSYGPNTEAFF
>TRBV5-1|TRBJ2-3|TRBD2|NA
TGCGCCAGCAGCTTAGGACTAGCGGGAGGAAAAGGGGGCACAGATACGCAGTATTTT
CASSLGLAGGKGGTDTQYF
>TRBV14|TRBJ1-1|NA|NA
TGTGCCAGCAGCCAAGGAGGGGGAGTCACTGAAGCTTTCTTT
CASSQGGGVTEAFF
>TRBV6-2/TRBV6-3|TRBJ2-7|NA|NA
TGTGCCAGCAGTTTACAAACCTACGAGCAGTACTTC
CASSLQTYEQYF
>TRBV4-2|TRBJ1-3|NA|few
TGTGCCAGCAGCCAGACACTGAACTCTGGAAACACCATATATTTT
CASSQTLNSGNTIYF
>TRBV6-5|TRBJ2-1|TRBD2|once
TGTGCCAGCAGTTTTAAGCGGGAGGAATACAATGAGCAGTTCTTC
CASSFKREEYNEQFF
>TRBV30|TRBJ1-1|TRBD1|few
TGTGCCTGGAGCCGGGACAGGGGGAGGACTGAAGCTTTCTTT
CAWSRDRGRTEAFF
>TRBV10-1|TRBJ2-1|NA|NA
TGCGCCAGCAGCCTCACACGAGAGGACAATGAGCAGTTCTTC
CASSLTREDNEQFF
>TRBV3-1/TRBV3-2|TRBJ2-3|NA|NA
TGTGCCAGCAGCCAAGCCTCCGGGATCACAGATACGCAGTATTTT
CASSQASGITDTQYF
>TRBV13|TRBJ1-6|TRBD1|NA
TGTGCCAGCAGCTTGGGACAGGGTACTTCACCCCTCCACTTT
CASSLGQGTSPLHF
>TRBV7-9|TRBJ2-7|TRBD1|few
TGTGCCAGCAGCTCTATAGACAGGGCGAAAGTATACGAGCAGTACTTC
CASSSIDRAKVYEQYF
>TRBV19|TRBJ1-5|TRBD1|NA
TGTGCCAGTAGTATCGGGGGACAGGGGCGCTATCAGCCCCAGCATTTT
CASSIGGQGRYQPQHF
>TRBV2|TRBJ2-6|NA|NA
TGTGCCAGCAACGTAGACTCTGGGGCCAACGTCCTGACTTTC
CASNVDSGANVLTF
>TRBV21-1|TRBJ1-5|NA|NA
TGTGCCAGCAGCCCAGGGGGGACCCTTTATAGCAATCAGCCCCAGCATTTT
CASSPGGTLYSNQPQHF
>TRBV12-3/TRBV12-4|TRBJ2-7|TRBD1|NA
TGTGCCAGCAGCCCACAGGGGCGCGAGCAGTACTTC
CASSPQGREQYF
>TRBV9|TRBJ1-6|NA|NA
TGTGCCAGCAGCGTAGCTCAGGGTCGAAATTCACCCCTCCACTTT
CASSVAQGRNSPLHF
>TRBV5-4|TRBJ1-6|NA|NA
TGTGCCAGCAGCTTTGATCCGGGAAATTCACCCCTCCACTTT
CASSFDPGNSPLHF
>TRBV2|TRBJ2-6|NA|NA
TGTGCCAGAGGGGGGGTGTCCTCTGGGGCCAACGTCCTGACTTTC
CARGGVSSGANVLTF
>TRBV11-1|TRBJ2-2|TRBD2|NA
TGTGCCAGCAGCCCAAGGACTAGCGGGGGGACCGGGGAGCTGTTTTTT
CASSPRTSGGTGELFF
>TRBV7-9|TRBJ2-7|NA|NA
TGTGCCAGCAGTTTCGTCTCGAGAGGGGAGCAGTACTTC
CASSFVSRGEQYF
>TRBV4-1|TRBJ2-1|TRBD2|NA
TGCGCCAGCAGCCAAGTGGGACTAGCTTATCAGGAGCAGTTCTTC
CASSQVGLAYQEQFF
>TRBV7-6|TRBJ2-1|NA|NA
TGTGCCAGCAGCCCCGAGGCCGTTAAACTCAATGAGCAGTTCTTC
CASSPEAVKLNEQFF
>TRBV2|TRBJ1-5|NA|NA
TGTGCCAGCAGTGAAGCGCAAGGGAGAGATCAGCCCCAGCATTTT
CASSEAQGRDQPQHF
>TRBV27|TRBJ1-2|TRBD1|NA
TGTGCCAGCAGTTTTACAGGGGGCGGCTATGGCTACACCTTC
CASSFTGGGYGYTF
>TRBV3-1/TRBV3-2|TRBJ2-1|NA|NA
TGTGCCAGCAGCCGGCCCACCGGGGGGCCGGGCAATGAGCAGTTCTTC
CASSRPTGGPGNEQFF
>TRBV9|TRBJ2-5|TRBD2|few
TGTGCCAGCAGCGTTAGCGGGAGGGCCCCGGAGACCCAGTACTTC
CASSVSGRAPETQYF
>TRBV19|TRBJ2-7|TRBD1|NA
TGTGCCAGTAGTATCGGGGGCCCAGGACAGGGCTACGAGCAGTACTTC
CASSIGGPGQGYEQYF
>TRBV9|TRBJ2-7|NA|NA
TGTGCCAGCAGCGTAGCCCCCCTTCACGAGCAGTACTTC
CASSVAPLHEQYF
>TRBV5-1|TRBJ2-7|TRBD1|NA
TGCGCCAGCAGCTTGACCGAGGGGGACAGGGGCGCCTACGAGCAGTACTTC
CASSLTEGDRGAYEQYF